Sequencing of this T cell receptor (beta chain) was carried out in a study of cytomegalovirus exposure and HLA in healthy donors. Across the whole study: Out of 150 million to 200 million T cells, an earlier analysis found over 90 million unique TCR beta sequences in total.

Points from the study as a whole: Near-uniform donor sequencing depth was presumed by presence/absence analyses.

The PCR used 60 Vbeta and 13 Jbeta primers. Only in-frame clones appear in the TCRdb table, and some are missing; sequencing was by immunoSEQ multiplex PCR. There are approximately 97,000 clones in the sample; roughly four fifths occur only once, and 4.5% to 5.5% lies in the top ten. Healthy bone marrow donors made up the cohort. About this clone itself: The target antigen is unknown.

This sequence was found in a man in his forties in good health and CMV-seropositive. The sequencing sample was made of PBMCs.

DNA for the CDR3: TGTGCCACCAGCACGGCCCGGGACAGGGTCTCCGAGCAGTACTTC. It is translated as CATSTARDRVSEQYF. This chain uses TRBV15 with TRBJ2-7; TRBD1 agrees at 9 bases. J gave up 6 bases and V 4 bases, and 10 bases lay outside the gene matches. Looked up from germline, CDR1 is LNHNV and CDR2 is YYDKDF (reference sequence). The CDR3 has 15 amino acids. The full variable domain, in which reference TRBV15 and TRBJ2-7 provide the parts outside the CDR3, is DAMVIQNPRYQVTQFGKPVTLSCSQTLNHNVMYWYQQKSSQAPKLLFHYYDKDFNNEADTPDNFQSRRPNTSFCFLDIRSPGLGDTAMYLCATSTARDRVSEQYFGPGTRLTVT.